This paragraph reports one T cell receptor beta chain. In this sample, this clonotype turned up a few times. Its antigen is currently not known. Base quality data are lacking; no much larger clone is found one base away. The data derive from a study of CD8 T cells in ankylosing spondylitis listed by TCRdb under 2017. Study-level background: To find TCR variants linked to disease, the study profiled T cell receptor beta repertoires in ankylosing spondylitis patients and healthy donors. The whole study cohort included 108 healthy donors and around 25 ankylosing spondylitis patients. Peripheral blood was sampled, and synovial fluid was also collected from ankylosing spondylitis patients.

Cut back by 5 bases and 0 bases, the V and J ends lie 8 bases apart. The CDR3 numbers 14 residues from cysteine through phenylalanine. Only the CDR3 region is kept as DNA, spanning 42 bases read in frame from base 1. The germline V gene supplies CDR1 SGHAT and CDR2 FQNNGV. Overall study results and their limits: Some motif variants had previously been reported in the synovial fluid and blood of reactive arthritis patients, which suggests shared mechanisms of disease initiation. A CD8+ phenotype was shown by the disease-linked clones, which were found at relatively low frequencies in peripheral blood. A TCR beta motif of about eight highly homologous amino acid variants appeared characteristic of blood from ankylosing spondylitis patients. According to the report, matched synovial fluid samples from ankylosing spondylitis patients were significantly enriched for the disease-linked clones.

The run used an Illumina HiSeq 2500. TCR beta libraries were prepared by quantitative 5'-RACE with molecular barcodes. The published analysis was carried out like this. Disease-linked TCR variants were identified with a new computational method built on a probabilistic model of VDJ rearrangement. Using fastp at Q25 and MiXCR, TCRdb reprocessed the public reads and kept productive beta chains. One record per CDR3 amino acid sequence lists the most common genes and DNA. The V and J calls here are based on TCRdb, not the publication. The table for this sample lists 350,000 to 450,000 distinct CDR3 sequences; 20% to 30% of them were counted only once. The ten largest clones capture about 0.9% of the sample.

This sequence originates from a male donor with ankylosing spondylitis. The sequence is built from TRBV11-2 and TRBJ2-1; confidence is insufficient to name the D gene. Sequenced material: blood, either unsorted or a sorted T cell fraction (not recorded which). The bases read TGTGCCAGCAGCCTGGACCACTCCTACAATGAGCAGTTCTTC. Its protein reads: CASSLDHSYNEQFF.